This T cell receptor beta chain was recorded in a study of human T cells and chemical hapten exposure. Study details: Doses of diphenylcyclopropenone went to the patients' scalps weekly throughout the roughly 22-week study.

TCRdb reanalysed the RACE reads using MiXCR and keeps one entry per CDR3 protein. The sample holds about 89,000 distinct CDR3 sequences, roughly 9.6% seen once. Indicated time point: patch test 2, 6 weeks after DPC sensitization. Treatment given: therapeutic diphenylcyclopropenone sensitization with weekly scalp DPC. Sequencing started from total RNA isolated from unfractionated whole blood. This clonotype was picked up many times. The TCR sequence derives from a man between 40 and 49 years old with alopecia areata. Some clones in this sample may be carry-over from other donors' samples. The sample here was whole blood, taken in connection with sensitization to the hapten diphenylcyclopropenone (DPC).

In DNA form, the CDR3 reads TGTGCCAGCAGTGGGGAATGGGGGCTGAACACTGAAGCTTTCTTT. Protein product: CASSGEWGLNTEAFF. The chain combines TRBV25-1 with TRBJ1-1; D is possibly TRBD1 (6 bases). The CDR3 totals 15 residues. The V gene lost 4 bases and the J gene lost 0 bases, with 12 bases spanning the gap. In germline, CDR1 is MGHDK, CDR2 SYGVNS.